In its sample, the clone carrying this T cell receptor beta chain was seen a few times. The antigen is undetermined. This specimen comes from a study of cytomegalovirus exposure and HLA in healthy donors. V lost 5 bases and J lost 3; bases outside the gene matches: 8. The germline V gene has CDR1 SGHNT and CDR2 YYREEE (reference sequence). The CDR3 covers 15 residues. Primers for the PCR totalled 60 Vbeta and 13 Jbeta. Only in-frame clones appear in the TCRdb table, and some are missing; sequencing was by immunoSEQ multiplex PCR. Of some 150,000 clones in the sample, around 79% were seen once. Notes on the study in general: Reportedly, TCR beta sequences accurately predicted HLA-A and HLA-B alleles in most subjects. Productive status was seen about 90% or about 30% of the time for most TCR beta V segments in an earlier analysis.

V gene TRBV5-4 combines with J gene TRBJ2-7, with 10 bases fitting TRBD2. The receptor's source is a human donor in good health. The sample consisted of PBMCs. CDR3 nucleotides: TGTGCCAGCAGTCCAGCGGGAGGGCCTATCTACGAGCAGTACTTC. Translated, it gives CASSPAGGPIYEQYF.